The T cell receptor (beta chain) described here comes from a study of T cells in Graves' hyperthyroidism and ophthalmopathy. TCR beta CDR3 sequences were amplified from RNA transcripts. Carried out on the TCR CDR3, a first-round RT-PCR used the HTBI primer set. MiXCR was run by TCRdb on the multiplex PCR reads, yielding one entry per CDR3 protein. The sample yields roughly 580,000 distinct CDR3 sequences, around 42% seen once. The hyperthyroidism patients had all been newly diagnosed, and their disease duration was under 2 months. Their ages ranged from 18 to 65 years. The origin of this receptor is a woman younger than 35 with Graves' hyperthyroidism. The sample was peripheral blood or thyroid tissue (not recorded which).

For the CDR3, the DNA is TGTGCCAGTAGTATAGGTTCTAGCGGCTACGAGCAGTACTTC. Protein product: CASSIGSSGYEQYF. This rearrangement joins TRBV19 to TRBJ2-7, with 7 bases lining up with TRBD2. Unmatched junction bases numbered 3, after V lost 1 base and J lost 3 bases. Germline-derived CDR1 and CDR2 are LNHDA and SQIVND (reference sequence). This CDR3 has 14 residues.